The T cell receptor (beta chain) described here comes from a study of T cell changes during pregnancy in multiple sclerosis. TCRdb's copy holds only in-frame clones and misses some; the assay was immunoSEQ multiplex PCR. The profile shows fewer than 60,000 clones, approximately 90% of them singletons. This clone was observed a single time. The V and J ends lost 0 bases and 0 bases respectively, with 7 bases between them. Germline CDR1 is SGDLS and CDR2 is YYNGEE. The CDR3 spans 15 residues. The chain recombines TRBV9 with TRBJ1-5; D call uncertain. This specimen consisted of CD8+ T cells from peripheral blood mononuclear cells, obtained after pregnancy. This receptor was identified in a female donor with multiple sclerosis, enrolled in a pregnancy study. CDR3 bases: TGTGCCAGCAGCGTAGAAGCAAATAGCAATCAGCCCCAGCATTTT. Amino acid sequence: CASSVEANSNQPQHF.